This note documents a single T cell receptor beta chain sequence. This entry comes from a study of blood T cell repertoires in COVID-19. Turning to the study itself: From the United States, Italy and Spain came samples of acute and convalescent COVID-19. PBMCs, B-cell-depleted T cells, or T cells provided the cDNA or gDNA that made up the material.

Germline V gene data show CDR1 as MNHNS and CDR2 as SASEGT. The CDR3 extends over 16 amino acids. V was shortened by 1 base and J by 5 bases, with 15 bases between the two germline ends. Authors' data handling: Researchers report that nucleated cell counts were estimated from reference gene primer amplification. Repertoires were generated with immunoSEQ multiplex PCR, while TCRdb's copy carries only in-frame clones and drops some. D and trimming come from the DNA, and the V and J calls and clone size come from that table. The sample has fewer than 100,000 clones; around 84% are singletons. The rearrangement uses TRBV6-1 and TRBJ2-1, with D maybe TRBD2 (7 bases). The material sequenced was peripheral blood. This sequence originates from a woman aged 45-65 years with acute or convalescent COVID-19. This CDR3 is CASSEGGGGINNEQFF. For the CDR3, the DNA is TGTGCCAGCAGTGAAGGTGGGGGGGGCATCAACAATGAGCAGTTCTTC.